A single sample gave rise to the 22 T cell receptor beta chains below, sequenced in a study of T cells in women clearing cervical HPV infection. TCRdb's table, derived via immunoSEQ multiplex PCR, lists solely in-frame clones and lacks some. This sample's table reports more than 20,000 clones. Sequenced: blood buffy coat. The receptors originated from a woman aged 18-70 years with a cervical HPV16 infection that either progressed to CIN3+ or cleared (not recorded which).

Comments on this clone: The DNA ends 3 residues before the CDR3 does, and the rest of the CDR3 is filled in from the germline J gene. The rearrangement joins TRBV19 to TRBJ1-5; D unresolved. The V gene lost 5 bases and the J gene lost 2 bases, with 7 bases spanning the gap. CDR3 length: 13 amino acids. Germline V gene sequence: CDR1 LNHDA, CDR2 SQIVND (reference sequence). This CDR3 is CASSPQGNQPQHF. CDR3 DNA (partial): TGTGCCAGTAGTCCCCAGGGCAATCAGCCC. The full variable domain, in which reference TRBV19 and TRBJ1-5 provide the parts outside the CDR3, is DGGITQSPKYLFRKEGQNVTLSCEQNLNHDAMYWYRQDPGQGLRLIYYSQIVNDFQKGDIAEGYSVSREKKESFPLTVTSAQKNPTAFYLCASSPQGNQPQHFGDGTRLSIL.

Note on this clone: The CDR3 end lies 3 residues beyond the end of the read and is filled in from the germline J gene. V gene TRBV20-1 combines with J gene TRBJ2-7; D is unclear. The germline V gene encodes CDR1 DFQATT and CDR2 SNEGSKA (reference sequence). The CDR3 length is 14 residues. V gave up 5 bases and J gave up 0 bases, with 14 bases separating them. CDR3 sequence: CSAFQTRLSYEQYF. The CDR3 bases that were read are TGCAGTGCTTTCCAGACTCGACTCTCCTACGAG.

With respect to this clone: The read ends 3 residues early relative to the CDR3; the germline J gene fills the gap. The chain recombines TRBV19 with TRBJ2-1; 12 bases fit TRBD2. This CDR3 is 15 amino acids long. Germline loops: CDR1 LNHDA, CDR2 SQIVND (reference sequence). Unmatched junction bases numbered 6, after V lost 6 bases and J lost 6 bases. The CDR3 sequence is CASSTSGRMVNEQFF. The CDR3 bases that were read are TGTGCCAGTAGCACTAGCGGGAGGATGGTCAATGAG.

To note about this clone: The CDR3 end falls 3 residues outside the read, so it is completed with the germline J gene. The chain uses TRBV5-4 and TRBJ1-3; D remains ambiguous. The CDR3 spans 14 residues. Germline loops: CDR1 SGHNT, CDR2 YYREEE (reference sequence). Trimming removed 4 bases at V and 3 bases at J, with 11 bases between. CDR3 region: CASSPTKNGNTIYF. CDR3 DNA (partial): TGTGCCAGCAGCCCCACTAAGAATGGAAACACC.

Points on this clone: The read comes to an end 3 residues before the CDR3 does, leaving the germline J gene to fill in the end. The rearrangement joins TRBV2 to TRBJ1-2; D may be TRBD1 (6 bases). Trimming removed 8 bases from V and 2 bases from J, with 15 bases in between. This CDR3 contains 14 residues. From germline, CDR1 is SNHLY and CDR2 FYNNEI. The CDR3 sequence is CASLEGGHNYGYTF. The CDR3 DNA, read in part, is TGTGCCAGCCTCGAAGGGGGACACAACTATGGC.

Comment on this clone: The read stops 3 residues short of the end of the CDR3; the missing end is completed from the germline J gene. The rearrangement uses TRBV28 and TRBJ2-7; a weak D match, TRBD1 (5 bases). Trimming removed 9 bases from V and 5 bases from J, with 14 bases in between. CDR1 is MDHEN, CDR2 SYDVKM, per germline. CDR3 length: 12 residues. The CDR3 sequence: CASSPPQDEQYF. Partial CDR3 DNA: TGTGCCAGTTCCCCCCCACAGGACGAG.

With respect to this clone: The sequence runs out 3 residues before the end of the CDR3; the remainder is reconstructed from the germline J gene. V is TRBV29-1 and J is TRBJ1-1; D is possibly TRBD1 (6 bases). CDR1 is SQVTM and CDR2 is ANQGSEA in the germline V gene. Trimming cost V 6 bases and J 3 bases, with 17 bases left between them. This CDR3 spans 14 amino acids. Incomplete CDR3 DNA: TGCAGCGTCCTCCGGTTGGGGGGGCACACTGAA. Protein sequence: CSVLRLGGHTE. The CDR3 reads in full as CSVLRLGGHTEAFF.

In regard to this clone: The read finishes 3 residues shy of the CDR3 end, and the germline J gene is used to complete it. The rearrangement joins TRBV18 to TRBJ1-2, with a weak D call TRBD1 (6 bases). The CDR3 covers 16 residues. Germline CDR1 KGHSH, CDR2 LQKENI. The sequenced part of the CDR3 DNA is TGTGCCAGCTCCCCCGAGTTGGCGGGAGGCGAGGGGGAC. This codes for CASSPELAGGEGD. The complete CDR3 protein is CASSPELAGGEGDYTF.

Turning to this clone: The read is 3 residues too short to cover the CDR3 end, so that end is filled in from the germline J gene. This chain joins TRBV13 and TRBJ2-1; 7 bases map to TRBD1. CDR3 length equals 18 residues. Unmatched junction bases numbered 22, after V lost 9 bases and J lost 5 bases. Germline V gene data show CDR1 as PRHDT and CDR2 as FYEKMQ (reference sequence). This chain's CDR3 is CASTSSEAPRGQHNEQFF. Partial CDR3 DNA: TGTGCCAGTACCTCTAGTGAAGCCCCAAGGGGGCAACACAATGAG.

In regard to this clone: The CDR3 goes on 3 residues after the read ends, and that part is filled in from the germline J gene. J is TRBJ2-4 and V is TRBV30; maybe TRBD1 (6 bases). This CDR3 has 15 residues. Germline loops: CDR1 GTSNPN, CDR2 SVGIG (reference sequence). The sequenced part of the CDR3 DNA is TGTGCCTGGAGTGTAGGTCTTCAAGGGGGTCAGCCT. It is translated as CAWSVGLQGGQP. The entire CDR3 protein reads CAWSVGLQGGQPQYF.

Remarks on this clone: The read terminates 3 residues before the CDR3 end, so the remaining end is supplied by the germline J gene. V gene TRBV6-1 combines with J gene TRBJ1-3, with 8 nucleotides matching TRBD1. This CDR3 comprises 18 residues. With 1 base clipped from V and 4 bases from J, the junction kept 12 bases outside the gene matches. Germline CDR1 reads MNHNS; CDR2 reads SASEGT. CDR3 sequence: CASSEVRPDRGAGNTIYF. CDR3 DNA (partial): TGTGCCAGCAGTGAAGTCAGGCCCGACAGGGGCGCCGGAAACACC.

As concerns this clone: The CDR3 end falls 3 residues outside the read, so it is completed with the germline J gene. The chain links TRBV15 to TRBJ2-7, with 8 bases lining up with TRBD1. CDR1 and CDR2 from the germline V gene are LNHNV and YYDKDF (reference sequence). The ends lost 4 bases at V and 6 bases at J; junction bases unmatched: 11. This CDR3 has 15 residues. Partial CDR3 DNA: TGTGCCACCAGCACCCGGACAGGGCCCCTCGGCGAG. Translating it yields CATSTRTGPLGE. The entire CDR3 reads CATSTRTGPLGEQYF. The complete variable domain, with remaining parts taken from reference TRBV15 and TRBJ2-7, reads DAMVIQNPRYQVTQFGKPVTLSCSQTLNHNVMYWYQQKSSQAPKLLFHYYDKDFNNEADTPDNFQSRRPNTSFCFLDIRSPGLGDTAMYLCATSTRTGPLGEQYFGPGTRLTVT.

Turning to this clone: The read halts 3 residues ahead of the CDR3 end, with the missing end drawn from the germline J gene. The chain carries TRBV5-5 and TRBJ1-2; tentative D call: TRBD1 (6 bases). The V gene's germline CDR1 is SGHKS and CDR2 YYEKEE (reference sequence). V lost 4 bases and J 2 bases, leaving 12 bases between the germline ends. The CDR3 extends over 14 amino acids. The CDR3 DNA, read in part, is TGTGCCAGCAGCCCGTGGACAGCAAACTATGGC. Its protein is CASSPWTANYG. The CDR3 in its entirety is CASSPWTANYGYTF.

Regarding this clone: The CDR3 is cut off 3 residues early in the read; its end comes from the germline J gene. This rearrangement joins TRBV7-3 to TRBJ2-3; 7 nucleotides match TRBD1. The CDR3 consists of 14 residues. The junction had 2 bases not matched to a gene; V was cut back by 3 bases and J by 2 bases. CDR1 is SGHTA, CDR2 FQGTGA, per germline. Incomplete CDR3 DNA: TGTGCCAGCAGCTTTACAGGGGACACAGATACG. This gives the protein CASSFTGDTDT. The whole CDR3 protein is CASSFTGDTDTQYF.

Regarding this clone: From the germline J gene comes the end of the CDR3, since the read stops 3 residues before it. This chain links TRBV18 with TRBJ2-2; tentative D call: TRBD1 (5 bases). Germline lookup yields CDR1 KGHSH and CDR2 LQKENI. The CDR3 is 14 residues long. CDR3: CASSPQGMDEKLFF. The CDR3 DNA, read in part, is TGTGCCAGCTCACCTCAGGGTATGGATGAAAAG. The variable domain in full, completed from reference TRBV18 and TRBJ2-2, reads NAGVMQNPRHLVRRRGQEARLRCSPMKGHSHVYWYRQLPEEGLKFMVYLQKENIIDESGMPKERFSAEFPKEGPSILRIQQVVRGDSAAYFCASSPQGMDEKLFFGEGSRLTVL.

As for this clone: The read ends 3 residues shy of where the CDR3 ends; the end is completed using the germline J gene. This chain connects TRBV7-9 to TRBJ1-4, with 9 bases fitting TRBD1. There are 15 residues in the CDR3. CDR1 is SEHNR and CDR2 is FQNEAQ in the germline V gene (reference sequence). The CDR3 bases that were read are TGTGCCAGCAGCTCGGCCGGGACAGGGTCCTCACCA. Translation: CASSSAGTGSSP. The CDR3 reads in full as CASSSAGTGSSPLFF.

About this clone itself: Germline and junction disagree at one end, which may indicate a read error. The read ends 3 residues shy of where the CDR3 ends; the end is completed using the germline J gene. V gene TRBV7-7 combines with J gene TRBJ2-5; 12 bases line up with TRBD2. Germline V gene lookup returns CDR1 SSHAT and CDR2 FNYEAQ (reference sequence). This CDR3 spans 15 amino acids. CDR3: CASSSSGRAGETQYF. The sequenced CDR3 bases are TGTGCTAGCAGCTCTAGCGGGAGGGCCGGGGAGACC.

Concerning this clone itself: The sequence runs out 3 residues before the end of the CDR3; the remainder is reconstructed from the germline J gene. The chain joins TRBV6-2 or TRBV6-3 to TRBJ1-1; TRBD1 agrees at 8 bases. Looked up from germline, CDR1 is MNHEY and CDR2 is SVGEGT. The CDR3 contains 13 residues. CDR3 DNA (partial): TGTGCCAGCAGTGGGCAGGGGGCTCGACAA. This sequence encodes CASSGQGARQ. The CDR3, in full, reads CASSGQGARQAFF.

A note on this clone: The CDR3 end lies 3 residues beyond the end of the read and is filled in from the germline J gene. The V and J genes are TRBV7-9 and TRBJ1-4; D possibly corresponds to TRBD1 (5 bases). This CDR3 is built from 11 residues. Germline V lookup: CDR1 SEHNR, CDR2 FQNEAQ (reference sequence). Incomplete CDR3 DNA: TGTGCCAGCAGTTACGAGGGGAAA. This sequence encodes CASSYEGK. In full, the CDR3 is CASSYEGKLFF.

A note on this clone: The DNA ends 3 residues before the CDR3 does, and the rest of the CDR3 is filled in from the germline J gene. The rearrangement uses TRBV20-1 and TRBJ2-1, with 9 bases matching TRBD2. The V and J ends lost 2 bases and 0 bases, in that order; junction bases with no gene match: 14. CDR1 DFQATT and CDR2 SNEGSKA come from the germline V gene (reference sequence). The CDR3 has 19 amino acids. CDR3 sequence reads: CSARSWREGQTSSYNEQFF. The sequenced CDR3 bases are TGCAGTGCTAGATCGTGGCGGGAGGGTCAAACCAGCTCCTACAATGAG.

Notes on this clone: The missing CDR3 end, 3 residues past where the read stops, is filled in from the germline J gene. The chain has TRBV2 and TRBJ1-1; 7 bases align to TRBD1. From germline, CDR1 is SNHLY and CDR2 FYNNEI. Trimming at V came to 10 bases and at J to 1 base, leaving 9 bases not matched to a gene. The CDR3 totals 14 residues. CDR3 loop: CATQQGRRNTEAFF. The covered CDR3 bases are TGTGCCACCCAACAGGGGCGGAGGAACACTGAA. The whole variable domain, filled in from reference TRBV2 and TRBJ1-1, reads EPEVTQTPSHQVTQMGQEVILRCVPISNHLYFYWYRQILGQKVEFLVSFYNNEISEKSEIFDDQFSVERPDGSNFTLKIRSTKLEDSAMYFCATQQGRRNTEAFFGQGTRLTVV.

Comment on this clone: The read terminates 3 residues before the CDR3 end, so the remaining end is supplied by the germline J gene. V usage is TRBV20-1 and J usage is TRBJ2-5, with TRBD2 identical over 8 bases. This CDR3 spans 14 amino acids. The germline gives CDR1 DFQATT, CDR2 SNEGSKA (reference sequence). Germline trimming cut 5 bases from V and 7 bases from J; bases unmatched to any gene: 12. The part of the CDR3 DNA that was read is TGCAGTGCTCCTACAGCGGGGGCCGGGGGGACC. It is translated as CSAPTAGAGGT. The whole CDR3 sequence reads CSAPTAGAGGTQYF.